The 16 T cell receptor beta chains below all came from one sample that was sequenced in a study of T cell responses to AZD1222 COVID-19 vaccine. Generated by immunoSEQ multiplex PCR, the TCRdb table keeps only in-frame clones and is missing some. The table has about 37,000 clones, 75% to 90% seen once. The specimen comprised peripheral blood, sampled on day 0 of AZD1222 vaccination. The receptors derive from an adult in good health.

This clone has a handful of counts. This sequence joins TRBV10-3 and TRBJ2-7; perhaps TRBD2 as D (6 bases). Between the trimmed V and J ends, which lost 10 bases and 2 bases, there was a span of 12 bases. Germline values: CDR1 ENHRY, CDR2 SYGVKD. The CDR3 extends over 12 amino acids. Written as DNA, the CDR3 is TGTGCCACCATGGCGGGGACCTACGAGCAGTACTTC. Residues: CATMAGTYEQYF.

This clone has only a few counts. V and J are TRBV10-3 and TRBJ1-1, with 9 bases matching TRBD1. Per germline, CDR1 ENHRY and CDR2 SYGVKD. The V and J ends lost 10 bases and 4 bases, in that order; junction bases with no gene match: 7. This CDR3 has 13 residues. The CDR3 sequence is CATSTGQGTEAFF. CDR3 in DNA: TGTGCCACCAGCACGGGACAGGGCACTGAAGCTTTCTTT.

This clone has only one observation. The gene calls are TRBV3-1 (or the pseudogene TRBV3-2) and TRBJ2-3; the match to TRBD2 covers 16 bases. The CDR3 sequence is 18 residues long. V lost 1 base to trimming and J lost 6 bases; unmatched junction nucleotides: 7. Germline-derived CDR1 and CDR2 are LGHDT and YNNKEL (reference sequence). The CDR3 nucleotides read TGTGCCAGCAGCCAAGTGTACGGGACTAGCGGGAGGGGGGATACGCAGTATTTT. It specifies CASSQVYGTSGRGDTQYF.

This clone was seen only once. The chain employs TRBV18 and TRBJ1-2; D not resolved. This CDR3 spans 13 amino acids. Germline V gives CDR1 KGHSH, CDR2 LQKENI. V was shortened by 8 bases and J by 2 bases, with 12 bases between the two germline ends. The CDR3 coding sequence is TGTGCCAGCAAACTGGACGGGAACTATGGCTACACCTTC. It encodes CASKLDGNYGYTF.

The genes are TRBV30 and TRBJ2-5; D remains unclear. This CDR3 has 11 residues. Trimming shortened V by 0 bases and J by 3 bases, and 2 bases separated the two germline ends. The germline V gene has CDR1 GTSNPN and CDR2 SVGIG (reference sequence). The CDR3 is CAWSVKETQYF. The DNA for the CDR3 is TGTGCCTGGAGTGTTAAAGAGACCCAGTACTTC.

This clone was observed a handful of times. The genes are TRBV7-6 and TRBJ2-7; possible D gene TRBD2, 5 bases. CDR3 length: 15 residues. CDR1 SGHVS and CDR2 FNYEAQ come from the germline V gene. V lost 3 bases, J lost 0 bases, and 12 bases lay in between. The chain's CDR3 is CASSFIEGSSYEQYF. The DNA of the CDR3 is TGTGCCAGCAGCTTCATTGAGGGTAGCTCCTACGAGCAGTACTTC.

This sequence joins TRBV7-9 and TRBJ2-2, with a tentative D call TRBD2 (5 bases). The germline V gene has CDR1 SEHNR and CDR2 FQNEAQ (reference sequence). Trimming took 3 bases from V and 2 from J, leaving 13 bases between them. The CDR3 runs to 16 residues. CDR3 nucleotides: TGTGCCAGCAGCTTGCCCCGGACTTACAACACCGGGGAGCTGTTTTTT. As protein: CASSLPRTYNTGELFF.

CDR3 coding DNA: TGTGCCAGCAGCTTAAACACTGAAGCTTTCTTT. Translated: CASSLNTEAFF. The V gene is TRBV11-2, the J gene TRBJ1-1; D gene unclear. The CDR3 is made up of 11 amino acids. V lost 2 bases and J 2 bases, leaving 0 bases between the germline ends. Germline lookup yields CDR1 SGHAT and CDR2 FQNNGV.

The V call is TRBV6-2 or TRBV6-3, the J call TRBJ2-1; TRBD1 matches at 9 bases. Per the germline V gene, CDR1 is MNHEY and CDR2 is SVGEGT. This CDR3 comprises 17 residues. Trimming took 3 bases from V and 5 from J; bases not matched to a gene: 11. The CDR3 is CASSYLVGTGINNEQFF. CDR3 nucleotides: TGTGCCAGCAGTTATTTGGTTGGGACAGGGATTAACAATGAGCAGTTCTTC.

J is TRBJ2-3 and V is TRBV6-2 or TRBV6-3; 9 nucleotides agree with TRBD2. This CDR3 is 15 amino acids long. Germline V gene data show CDR1 as MNHEY and CDR2 as SVGEGT. After removal of 6 bases from V and 4 bases from J, the junction contained 8 bases not matched to a gene. The CDR3 reads CASSDGGGGSDTQYF. CDR3 DNA: TGTGCCAGCAGCGACGGCGGGGGGGGCTCAGATACGCAGTATTTT.

The rearrangement joins TRBV2 to TRBJ2-2; a possible D gene is TRBD2 (5 bases). V lost 7 bases to trimming and J lost 8 bases, with 17 bases between them. Per the germline V gene, CDR1 is SNHLY and CDR2 is FYNNEI. The length of the CDR3 is 14 residues. The CDR3 coding sequence is TGTGCCAGCACCCAACTCTCCAGAGGGGGGGAGCTGTTTTTT. Translation gives CASTQLSRGGELFF.

The chain combines TRBV9 with TRBJ1-2; D is perhaps TRBD1 (6 bases). V lost 4 bases, J lost 6 bases, and 22 bases lay in between. CDR1 is SGDLS, CDR2 YYNGEE, per germline. The CDR3 loop spans 16 amino acids. The CDR3 region has the DNA TGTGCCAGCAGCTCCTTTTACCTAGGGGGGCGGAATGGCTACACCTTC. Translated, it gives CASSSFYLGGRNGYTF.

The chain employs TRBV29-1 and TRBJ1-2; 7 bases map to TRBD1. The CDR3 contains 14 residues. Trimming cost V 4 bases and J 5 bases; bases outside gene matches: 10. Per germline, CDR1 SQVTM and CDR2 ANQGSEA. The CDR3 protein is CSVASQGPRYGYTF. CDR3 in DNA: TGCAGCGTTGCCTCACAGGGGCCTAGATATGGCTACACCTTC.

The gene calls are TRBV29-1 and TRBJ2-3, with 7 bases aligning to TRBD1. This CDR3 is built from 13 residues. V lost 8 bases and J lost 2; bases outside the gene matches: 7. Germline V lookup: CDR1 SQVTM, CDR2 ANQGSEA. The CDR3 reads CSTRQGNTDTQYF. CDR3 DNA sequence: TGCAGCACTAGACAGGGCAACACAGATACGCAGTATTTT.

The chain couples TRBV7-6 to TRBJ2-5; 8 bases line up with TRBD2. In germline, CDR1 is SGHVS, CDR2 FNYEAQ. Unmatched junction bases numbered 10, after V lost 5 bases and J lost 5 bases. The CDR3 has 15 residues. The CDR3 loop reads CASSPVAGPEETQYF. In DNA form, the CDR3 reads TGTGCCAGCAGCCCCGTAGCGGGACCCGAGGAGACCCAGTACTTC.

This clone was observed once. The chain carries TRBV5-4 and TRBJ2-7; 11 bases fit TRBD2. Germline V gene lookup returns CDR1 SGHNT and CDR2 YYREEE (reference sequence). This CDR3 region has 16 residues. J lost 1 base, V lost 2 bases, and 5 bases had no gene match. The CDR3 coding sequence is TGTGCCAGCAGCTTAGACCCTAGCGGGAGGTCCTACGAGCAGTACTTC. It specifies CASSLDPSGRSYEQYF.